What follows describes a single TCR beta chain. Its antigen is undetermined. The sample originates from a study of shared clonotypes between healthy human individuals. Findings and limits, study-wide: Unshared clonotypes carried lower generation probabilities than those common to all four donors. Few donors limited the genetic and exposure-history diversity represented.

This table comes from immunoSEQ multiplex PCR, and its TCRdb copy is limited to in-frame clones, with some not included. The data hold approximately 500,000 clones, with less than 96% observed a single time. The clonotype was recovered from a young woman in good health. Specimen: naive CD4+ T cells sorted from blood. Noted subset: CD45RA+ positively selected.

The CDR3 sequence: CASSESGAWGHEQYF. The CDR3 nucleotides read TGCGCCAGCAGTGAGTCGGGGGCCTGGGGTCACGAGCAGTACTTC. The chain carries TRBV10-1 and TRBJ2-7; tentative D call: TRBD1 (6 bases). Trimming removed 0 bases from V and 5 bases from J, with 14 bases in between. Germline V CDR1 and CDR2: WNHNN, SYGVQD (reference sequence). The CDR3 consists of 15 residues.